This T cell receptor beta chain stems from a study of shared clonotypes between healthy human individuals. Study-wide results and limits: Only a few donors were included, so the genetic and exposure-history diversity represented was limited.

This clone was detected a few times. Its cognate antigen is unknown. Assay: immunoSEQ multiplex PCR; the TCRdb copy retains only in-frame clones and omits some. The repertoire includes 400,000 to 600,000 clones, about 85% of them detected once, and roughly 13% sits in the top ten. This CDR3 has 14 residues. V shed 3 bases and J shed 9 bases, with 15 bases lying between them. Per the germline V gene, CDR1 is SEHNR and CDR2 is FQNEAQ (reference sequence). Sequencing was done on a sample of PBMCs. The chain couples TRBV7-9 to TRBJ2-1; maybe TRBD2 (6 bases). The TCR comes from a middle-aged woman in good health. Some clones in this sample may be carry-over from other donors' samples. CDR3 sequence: CASSFCGEYCEQFF. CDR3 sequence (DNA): TGTGCCAGCAGCTTTTGCGGGGAATATTGTGAGCAGTTCTTC. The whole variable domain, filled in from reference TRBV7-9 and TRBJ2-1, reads DTGVSQNPRHKITKRGQNVTFRCDPISEHNRLYWYRQTLGQGPEFLTYFQNEAQLEKSRLLSDRFSAERPKGSFSTLEIQRTEQGDSAMYLCASSFCGEYCEQFFGPGTRLTVL.